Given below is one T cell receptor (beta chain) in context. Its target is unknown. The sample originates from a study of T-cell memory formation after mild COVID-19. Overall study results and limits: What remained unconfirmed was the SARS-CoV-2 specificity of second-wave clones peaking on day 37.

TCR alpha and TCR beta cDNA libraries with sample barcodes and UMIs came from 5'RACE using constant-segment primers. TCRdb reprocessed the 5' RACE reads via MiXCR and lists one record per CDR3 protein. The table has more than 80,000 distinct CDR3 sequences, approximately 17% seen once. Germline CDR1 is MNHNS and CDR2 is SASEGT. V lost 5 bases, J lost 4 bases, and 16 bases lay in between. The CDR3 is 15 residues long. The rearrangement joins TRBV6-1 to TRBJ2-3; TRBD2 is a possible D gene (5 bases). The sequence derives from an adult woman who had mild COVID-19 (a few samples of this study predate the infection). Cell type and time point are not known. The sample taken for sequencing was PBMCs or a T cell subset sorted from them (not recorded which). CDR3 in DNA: TGTGCCAGCAGTCTAATAGGGTCCGGGGCAGATACGCAGTATTTT. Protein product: CASSLIGSGADTQYF.